This TCR beta chain was captured in a study of blood T cell repertoires in COVID-19. Repertoires were generated with immunoSEQ multiplex PCR, while TCRdb's copy carries only in-frame clones and drops some. The sample consists of hundreds of thousands of clones, around 86% of them appearing once. Germline values: CDR1 SQVTM, CDR2 ANQGSEA. Trimming took 4 bases from V and 5 from J, leaving 14 bases between them. The CDR3 spans 13 residues. The chain carries TRBV29-1 and TRBJ1-1; unclear D gene. Sequenced: PBMCs or T cells enriched from blood (not recorded which). The sequence derives from a woman between 40 and 50 years old with acute COVID-19. The CDR3 DNA follows: TGCAGCGTTGGTGAGGGCGGCAGTACTGAAGCTTTCTTT. Protein sequence: CSVGEGGSTEAFF.